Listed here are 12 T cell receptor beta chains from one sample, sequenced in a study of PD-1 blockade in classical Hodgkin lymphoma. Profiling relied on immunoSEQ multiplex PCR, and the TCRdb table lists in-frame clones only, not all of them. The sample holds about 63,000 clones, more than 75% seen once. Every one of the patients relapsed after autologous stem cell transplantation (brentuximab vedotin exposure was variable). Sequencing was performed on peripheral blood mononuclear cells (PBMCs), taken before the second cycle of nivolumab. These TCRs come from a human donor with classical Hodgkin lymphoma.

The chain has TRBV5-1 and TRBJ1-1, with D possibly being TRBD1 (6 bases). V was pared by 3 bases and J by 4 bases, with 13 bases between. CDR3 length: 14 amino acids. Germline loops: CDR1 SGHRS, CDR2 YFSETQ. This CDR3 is CASSSVVGGTEAFF. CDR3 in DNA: TGCGCCAGCAGCTCCGTCGTAGGGGGCACTGAAGCTTTCTTT.

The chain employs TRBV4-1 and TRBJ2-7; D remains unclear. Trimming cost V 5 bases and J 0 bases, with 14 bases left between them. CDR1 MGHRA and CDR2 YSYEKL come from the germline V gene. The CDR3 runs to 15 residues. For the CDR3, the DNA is TGCGCCAGCAGCTCTACACCCTCGAGCTCCTACGAGCAGTACTTC. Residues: CASSSTPSSSYEQYF.

CDR3 sequence: CASSNPVGVQETQYF. The CDR3 nucleotides are TGTGCCAGCAGCAATCCGGTGGGAGTGCAAGAGACCCAGTACTTC. This chain uses TRBV7-9 with TRBJ2-5; D is perhaps TRBD2 (5 bases). Deletions cut 5 bases from V and 2 bases from J, with 15 bases between. This CDR3 spans 15 amino acids. CDR1 is SEHNR, CDR2 FQNEAQ, per germline (reference sequence).

CDR3: CASSLFSGTGELFF. In DNA, the CDR3 is TGTGCCAGCAGCCTCTTCTCTGGCACCGGGGAGCTGTTTTTT. V is TRBV7-9 and J is TRBJ2-2; D remains ambiguous. Trimming removed 5 bases at V and 4 bases at J, with 11 bases between. The CDR3 contains 14 residues. Germline CDR1 SEHNR, CDR2 FQNEAQ (reference sequence).

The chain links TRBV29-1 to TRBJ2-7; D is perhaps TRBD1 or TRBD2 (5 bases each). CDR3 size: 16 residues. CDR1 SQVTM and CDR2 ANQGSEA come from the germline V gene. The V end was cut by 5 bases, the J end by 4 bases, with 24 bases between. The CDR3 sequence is CSVPRGDGYSLYEQYF. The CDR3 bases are TGCAGCGTTCCAAGGGGAGATGGATATTCCTTATACGAGCAGTACTTC.

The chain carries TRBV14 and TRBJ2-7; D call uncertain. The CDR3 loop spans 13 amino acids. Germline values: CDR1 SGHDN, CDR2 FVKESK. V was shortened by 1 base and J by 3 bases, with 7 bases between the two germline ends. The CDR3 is CASSQGLVYEQYF. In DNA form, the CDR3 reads TGTGCCAGCAGCCAAGGTCTGGTCTACGAGCAGTACTTC.

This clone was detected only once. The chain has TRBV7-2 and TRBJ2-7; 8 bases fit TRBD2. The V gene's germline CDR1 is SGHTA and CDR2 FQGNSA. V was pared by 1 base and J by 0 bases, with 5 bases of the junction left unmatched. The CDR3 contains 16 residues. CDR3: CASSLVPAGGSYEQYF. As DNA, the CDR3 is TGTGCCAGCAGCTTAGTCCCTGCGGGGGGCTCCTACGAGCAGTACTTC.

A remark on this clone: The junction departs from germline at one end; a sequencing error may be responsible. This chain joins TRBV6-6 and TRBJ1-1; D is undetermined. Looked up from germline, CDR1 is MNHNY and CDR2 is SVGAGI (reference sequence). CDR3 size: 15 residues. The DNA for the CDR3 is TGTGCCAGCAAGTTCTCCGGCCACCAGAACACTGAAACTTTCTTT. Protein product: CASKFSGHQNTETFF.

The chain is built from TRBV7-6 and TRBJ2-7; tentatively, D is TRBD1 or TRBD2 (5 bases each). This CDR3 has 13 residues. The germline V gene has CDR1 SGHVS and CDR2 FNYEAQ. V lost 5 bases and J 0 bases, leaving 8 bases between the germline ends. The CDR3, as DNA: TGTGCCAGCAGCGCCGGGGCCTCCTACGAGCAGTACTTC. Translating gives CASSAGASYEQYF.

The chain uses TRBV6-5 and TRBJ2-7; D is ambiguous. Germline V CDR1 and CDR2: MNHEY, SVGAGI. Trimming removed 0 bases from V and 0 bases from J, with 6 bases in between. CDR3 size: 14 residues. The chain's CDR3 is CASSYSDGSYEQYF. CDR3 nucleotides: TGTGCCAGCAGTTACTCGGACGGCTCCTACGAGCAGTACTTC.

CDR3 coding DNA: TGTGCCAGCAGTCCCGGGACAGGAGTCTACGAGCAGTACTTC. Amino acid sequence: CASSPGTGVYEQYF. J is TRBJ2-7 and V is TRBV6-5; 8 bases align to TRBD1. V dropped 5 bases and J dropped 3; count of bases not matched to a gene: 6. The length of the CDR3 is 14 residues. Germline-derived CDR1 and CDR2 are MNHEY and SVGAGI.

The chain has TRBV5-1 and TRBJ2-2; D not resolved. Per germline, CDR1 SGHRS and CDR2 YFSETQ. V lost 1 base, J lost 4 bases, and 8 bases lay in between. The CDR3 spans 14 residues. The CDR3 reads CASSLSIPTGELFF. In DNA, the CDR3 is TGCGCCAGCAGCTTGTCCATTCCCACCGGGGAGCTGTTTTTT.